Listed below are T cell receptor beta chains from one sample, sequenced in a study of blood T cell repertoires in COVID-19. Produced via immunoSEQ multiplex PCR; TCRdb's table is partial and in-frame only. Of under 60,000 clones listed, about 87% are singletons. The sample comprised peripheral blood. All receptors derive from a human donor with active COVID-19. The donor label of this sample is uncertain. Both conserved end residues are trimmed from each CDR3. A D gene is named only where the DNA matches it firmly.

D gene | V gene | CDR3 protein
TRBD2 | TRBV5-4 | ASSRQTSGGTGELF
NA | TRBV19 | ASSTPGVWETQY
TRBD2 | TRBV5-6 | ASSLLAGDEGTQY
TRBD2 | TRBV29-1 | SVRGPGGLTGELF
TRBD2 | TRBV12-5 | ASGPGTSGGSTDTQY
NA | TRBV28 | ASTRATNEKLF
TRBD1 | TRBV2 | ASSGTGGSGANVLT
NA | TRBV7-9 | ASSLQVFISGNTIY
NA | TRBV6-5 | ASRTLERGYT
TRBD1 | TRBV5-1 | ASSTGAQTEAF
TRBD2 | TRBV6-2/TRBV6-3 | ASSYLILAVSYEQY